The clone carrying this T cell receptor beta chain was seen only once. Antigen specificity is unknown. During the collection period, no donor immune events like infections were recorded. The data were obtained in a study of identifying expanded T cells in peripheral blood. Study findings and constraints: Over approximately two and four weeks, about 17 and 20 clones changed, versus 1.2 between replicates. Variance in clone template counts between roughly two-week samples significantly increased with total template count across all healthy donors.

The CDR3 covers 14 residues. Germline V gene lookup returns CDR1 SEHNR and CDR2 FQNEAQ (reference sequence). The J segment lost 3 bases and the V segment lost 4 bases, leaving 6 bases of the junction unmatched. Here immunoSEQ multiplex PCR was the method, and the copy in TCRdb shows in-frame clones only, minus some. The table shows about 78,000 clones, with almost 85% occurring only once. This chain links TRBV7-9 with TRBJ2-7, with 7 bases fitting TRBD1. The sequence was obtained from a person aged 18-69 years in good health. Sequenced material: blood. The CDR3: CASSSPTGVYEQYF. DNA for the CDR3: TGTGCCAGCAGCTCCCCCACAGGGGTCTACGAGCAGTACTTC.